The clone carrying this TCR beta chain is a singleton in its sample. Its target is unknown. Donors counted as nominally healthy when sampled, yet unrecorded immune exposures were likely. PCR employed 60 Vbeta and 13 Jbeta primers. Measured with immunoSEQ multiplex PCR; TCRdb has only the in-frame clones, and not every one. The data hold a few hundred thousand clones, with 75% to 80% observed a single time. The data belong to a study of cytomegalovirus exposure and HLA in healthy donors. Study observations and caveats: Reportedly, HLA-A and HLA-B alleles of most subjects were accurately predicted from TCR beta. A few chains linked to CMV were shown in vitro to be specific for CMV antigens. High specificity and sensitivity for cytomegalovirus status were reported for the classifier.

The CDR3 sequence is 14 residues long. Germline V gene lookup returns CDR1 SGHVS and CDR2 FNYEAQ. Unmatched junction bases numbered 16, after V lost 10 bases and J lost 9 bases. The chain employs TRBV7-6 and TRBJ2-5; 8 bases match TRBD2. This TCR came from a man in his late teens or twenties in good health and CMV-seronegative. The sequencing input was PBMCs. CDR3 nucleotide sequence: TGTGCCACCCAAAGCGGGAGCTTCCCTATACCCCAGTACTTC. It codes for CATQSGSFPIPQYF.